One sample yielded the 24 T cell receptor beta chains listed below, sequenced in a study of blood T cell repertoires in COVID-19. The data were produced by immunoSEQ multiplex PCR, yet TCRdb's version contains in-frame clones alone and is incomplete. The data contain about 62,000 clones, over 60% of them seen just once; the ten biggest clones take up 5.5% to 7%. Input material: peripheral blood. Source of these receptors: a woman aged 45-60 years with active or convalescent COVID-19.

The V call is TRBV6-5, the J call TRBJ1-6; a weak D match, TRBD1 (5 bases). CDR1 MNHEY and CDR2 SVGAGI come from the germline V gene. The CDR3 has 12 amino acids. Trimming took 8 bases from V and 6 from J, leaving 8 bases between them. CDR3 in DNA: TGTGCCAGCGGGGGGTTTAATTCACCCCTCCACTTT. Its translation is CASGGFNSPLHF.

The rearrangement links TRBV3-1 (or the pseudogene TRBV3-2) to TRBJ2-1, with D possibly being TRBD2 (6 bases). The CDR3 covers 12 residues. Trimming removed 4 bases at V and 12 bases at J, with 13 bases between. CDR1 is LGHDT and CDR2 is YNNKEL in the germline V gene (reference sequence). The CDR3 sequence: CASSRGSGRQFF. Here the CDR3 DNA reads TGTGCCAGCAGCCGTGGTAGCGGTCGGCAGTTCTTC.

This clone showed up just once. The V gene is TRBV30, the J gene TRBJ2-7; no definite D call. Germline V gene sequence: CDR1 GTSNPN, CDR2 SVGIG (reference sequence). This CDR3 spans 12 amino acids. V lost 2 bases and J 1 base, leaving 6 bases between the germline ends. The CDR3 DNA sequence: TGTGCCTGGAGTCACAGTTCCTACGAGCAGTACTTC. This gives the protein CAWSHSSYEQYF.

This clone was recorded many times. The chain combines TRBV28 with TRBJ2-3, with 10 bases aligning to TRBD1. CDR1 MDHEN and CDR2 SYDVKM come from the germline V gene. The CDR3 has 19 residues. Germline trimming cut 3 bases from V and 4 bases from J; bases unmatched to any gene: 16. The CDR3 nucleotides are TGTGCCAGCAGTTTCAGCCACCAGACAGGGGGCTTATCACCAGATACGCAGTATTTT. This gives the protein CASSFSHQTGGLSPDTQYF.

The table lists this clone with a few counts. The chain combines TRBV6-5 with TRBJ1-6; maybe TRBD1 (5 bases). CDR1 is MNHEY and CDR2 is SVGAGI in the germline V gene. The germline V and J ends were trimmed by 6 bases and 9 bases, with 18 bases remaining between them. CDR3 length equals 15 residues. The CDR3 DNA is TGTGCCAGCAGCCACACCTCATCGGGGGGTTCACCCCTCCACTTT. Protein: CASSHTSSGGSPLHF.

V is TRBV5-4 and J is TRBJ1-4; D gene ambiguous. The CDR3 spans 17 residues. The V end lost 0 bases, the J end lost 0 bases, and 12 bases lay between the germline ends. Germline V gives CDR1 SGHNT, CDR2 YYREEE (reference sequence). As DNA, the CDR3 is TGTGCCAGCAGCTTGGCCGGGGTGGGTGCAACTAATGAAAAACTGTTTTTT. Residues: CASSLAGVGATNEKLFF.

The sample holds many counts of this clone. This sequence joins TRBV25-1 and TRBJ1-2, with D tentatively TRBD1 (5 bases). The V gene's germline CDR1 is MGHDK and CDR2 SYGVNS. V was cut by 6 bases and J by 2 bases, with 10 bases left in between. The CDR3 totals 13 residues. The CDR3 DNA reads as TGTGCCAGCAGCATCGGGGGGAACTATGGCTACACCTTC. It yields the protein CASSIGGNYGYTF.

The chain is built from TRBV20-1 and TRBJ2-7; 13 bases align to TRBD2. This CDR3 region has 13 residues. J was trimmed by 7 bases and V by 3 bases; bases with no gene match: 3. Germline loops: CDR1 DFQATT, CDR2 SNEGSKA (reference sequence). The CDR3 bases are TGCAGTGCTAGTGGACTAGCGGGGGAGGAGCAGTACTTC. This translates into CSASGLAGEEQYF.

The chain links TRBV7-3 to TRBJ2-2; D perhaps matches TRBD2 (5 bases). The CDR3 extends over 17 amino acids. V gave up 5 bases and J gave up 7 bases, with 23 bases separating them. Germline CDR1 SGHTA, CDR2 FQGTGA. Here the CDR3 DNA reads TGTGCCAGCAGCCCGAGGGCGGTCTCGGGCAGAGGCGGGGAGCTGTTTTTT. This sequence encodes CASSPRAVSGRGGELFF.

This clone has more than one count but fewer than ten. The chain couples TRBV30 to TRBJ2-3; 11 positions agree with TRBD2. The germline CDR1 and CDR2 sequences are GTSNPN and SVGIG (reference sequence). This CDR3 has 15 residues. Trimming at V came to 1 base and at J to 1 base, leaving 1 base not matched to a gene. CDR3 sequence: CAWSEGLAGTDTQYF. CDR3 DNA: TGTGCCTGGAGTGAGGGACTAGCGGGCACAGATACGCAGTATTTT.

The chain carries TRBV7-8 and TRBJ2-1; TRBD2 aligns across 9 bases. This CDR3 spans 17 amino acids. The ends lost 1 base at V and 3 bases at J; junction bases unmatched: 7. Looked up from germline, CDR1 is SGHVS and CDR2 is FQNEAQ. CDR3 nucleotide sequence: TGTGCCAGCAGCTTAGGCGGGAGGGCCGAGGGCTACAATGAGCAGTTCTTC. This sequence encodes CASSLGGRAEGYNEQFF.

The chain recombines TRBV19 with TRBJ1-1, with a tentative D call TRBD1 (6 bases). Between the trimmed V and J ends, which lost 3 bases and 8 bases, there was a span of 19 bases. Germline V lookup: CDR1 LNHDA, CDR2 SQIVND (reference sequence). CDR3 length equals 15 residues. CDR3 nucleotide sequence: TGTGCCAGTAGTATCCCCGGACAGCCTTGGCGCGAAGCTTTCTTT. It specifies CASSIPGQPWREAFF.

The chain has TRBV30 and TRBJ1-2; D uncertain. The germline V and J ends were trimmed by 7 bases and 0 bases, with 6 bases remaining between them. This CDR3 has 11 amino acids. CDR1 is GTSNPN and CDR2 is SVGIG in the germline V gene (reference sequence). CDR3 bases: TGTGCCTTATATTCTAACTATGGCTACACCTTC. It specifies CALYSNYGYTF. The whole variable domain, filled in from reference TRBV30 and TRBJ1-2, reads SQTIHQWPATLVQPVGSPLSLECTVEGTSNPNLYWYRQAAGRGLQLLFYSVGIGQISSEVPQNLSASRPQDRQFILSSKKLLLSDSGFYLCALYSNYGYTFGSGTRLTVV.

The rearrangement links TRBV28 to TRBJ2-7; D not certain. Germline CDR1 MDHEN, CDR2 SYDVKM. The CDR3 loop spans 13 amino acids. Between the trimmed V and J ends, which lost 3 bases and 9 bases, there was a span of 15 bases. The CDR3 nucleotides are TGTGCCAGCAGTTTGTACGAGCCCCTGCGGCAGTACTTC. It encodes CASSLYEPLRQYF. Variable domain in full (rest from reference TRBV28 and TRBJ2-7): DVKVTQSSRYLVKRTGEKVFLECVQDMDHENMFWYRQDPGLGLRLIYFSYDVKMKEKGDIPEGYSVSREKKERFSLILESASTNQTSMYLCASSLYEPLRQYFGPGTRLTVT.

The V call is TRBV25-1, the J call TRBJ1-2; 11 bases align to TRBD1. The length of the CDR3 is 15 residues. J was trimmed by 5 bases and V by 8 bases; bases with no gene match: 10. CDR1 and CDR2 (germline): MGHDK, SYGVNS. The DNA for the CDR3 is TGTGCCAGCGAGAGGGGGACAGGGGGAGAATATGGCTACACCTTC. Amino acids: CASERGTGGEYGYTF.

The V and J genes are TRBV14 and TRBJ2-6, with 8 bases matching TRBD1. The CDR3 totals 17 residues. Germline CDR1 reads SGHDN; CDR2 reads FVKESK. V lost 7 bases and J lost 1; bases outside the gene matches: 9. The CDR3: CASKGSRGLSGANVLTF. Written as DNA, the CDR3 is TGTGCCAGCAAGGGGAGCAGGGGGCTATCTGGGGCCAACGTCCTGACTTTC.

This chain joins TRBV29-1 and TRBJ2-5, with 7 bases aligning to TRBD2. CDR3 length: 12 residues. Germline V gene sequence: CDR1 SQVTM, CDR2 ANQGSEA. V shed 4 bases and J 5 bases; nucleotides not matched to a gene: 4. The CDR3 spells CSVVWGGETQYF. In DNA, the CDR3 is TGCAGCGTTGTATGGGGAGGGGAGACCCAGTACTTC.

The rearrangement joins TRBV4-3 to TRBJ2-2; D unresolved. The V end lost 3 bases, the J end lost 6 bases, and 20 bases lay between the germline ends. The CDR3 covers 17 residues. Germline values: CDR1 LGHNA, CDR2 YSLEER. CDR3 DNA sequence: TGCGCCAGCAGCCAGGCCTCAGGCCCCTCTAAAGCCGGGGAGCTGTTTTTT. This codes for CASSQASGPSKAGELFF.

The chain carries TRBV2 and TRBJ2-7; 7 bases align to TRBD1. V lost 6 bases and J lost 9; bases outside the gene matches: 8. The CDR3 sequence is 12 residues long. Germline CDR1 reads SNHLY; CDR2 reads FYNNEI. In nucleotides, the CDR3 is TGTGCCAGCAGCGCGGACAGGCGATTGCAGTACTTC. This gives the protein CASSADRRLQYF.

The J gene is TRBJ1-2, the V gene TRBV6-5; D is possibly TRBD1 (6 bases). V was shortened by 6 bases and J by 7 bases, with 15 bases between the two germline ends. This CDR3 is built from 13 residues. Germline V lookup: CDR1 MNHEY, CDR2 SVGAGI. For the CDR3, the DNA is TGTGCCAGCAGGAGGAGGGGGGAGGGTGGCTACACCTTC. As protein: CASRRRGEGGYTF.

CDR3 DNA: TGCGCCAGCAGCTTGCAGGATTACACTGAAGCTTTCTTT. Amino acids: CASSLQDYTEAFF. V is TRBV5-1 and J is TRBJ1-1; no definite D call. Germline V gene data show CDR1 as SGHRS and CDR2 as YFSETQ. The CDR3 has 13 residues. V lost 1 base and J 3 bases, leaving 7 bases between the germline ends.

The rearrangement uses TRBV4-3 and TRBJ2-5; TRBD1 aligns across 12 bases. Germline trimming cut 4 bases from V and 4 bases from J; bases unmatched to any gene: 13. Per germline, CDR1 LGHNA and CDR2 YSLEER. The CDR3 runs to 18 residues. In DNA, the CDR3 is TGCGCCAGCAGCCCACGGGGACAGGGGGCTTGCGGGTTAGAGACCCAGTACTTC. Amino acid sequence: CASSPRGQGACGLETQYF.

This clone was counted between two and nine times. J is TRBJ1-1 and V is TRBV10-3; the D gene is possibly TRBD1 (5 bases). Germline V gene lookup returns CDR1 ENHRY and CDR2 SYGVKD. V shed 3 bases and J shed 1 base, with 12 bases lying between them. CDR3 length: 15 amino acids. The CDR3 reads CAISDINRQNTEAFF. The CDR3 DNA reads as TGTGCCATCAGTGACATAAACAGGCAGAACACTGAAGCTTTCTTT.

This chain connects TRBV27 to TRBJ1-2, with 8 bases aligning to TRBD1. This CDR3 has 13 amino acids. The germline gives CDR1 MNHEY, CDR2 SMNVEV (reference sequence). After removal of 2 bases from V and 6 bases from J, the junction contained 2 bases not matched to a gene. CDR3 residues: CASSLDRGNGYTF. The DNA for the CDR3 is TGTGCCAGCAGTTTAGACAGGGGCAATGGCTACACCTTC.